Sequencing of this TCR beta chain was carried out in a study of OX40 agonist ivuxolimab in advanced cancers. Study at large: Ivuxolimab, an antibody acting as an agonist of OX40 (CD134), was used to treat patients.

The method was immunoSEQ multiplex PCR; TCRdb's version includes in-frame clones alone and lacks a portion of them. The table records around 77,000 clones, roughly 89% of them present only once. This CDR3 region has 11 residues. V was clipped by 5 bases and J by 6 bases, with 6 bases between them. CDR1 SNHLY and CDR2 FYNNEI come from the germline V gene. This specimen consisted of CD4+ or CD8+ T cells sorted from blood, obtained in a trial of the OX40 agonist ivuxolimab. The V and J genes are TRBV2 and TRBJ2-3; D gene ambiguous. The receptor was isolated from an adult with an advanced solid tumor such as melanoma, head and neck, liver or kidney cancer. Here the CDR3 reads CASSYHDTQYF. Here the CDR3 DNA reads TGTGCCAGCAGTTACCACGATACGCAGTATTTT.